This T cell receptor beta chain came from a study of cytomegalovirus exposure and HLA in healthy donors. PCR employed 60 Vbeta and 13 Jbeta primers. TCRdb's copy holds only in-frame clones and misses some; the assay was immunoSEQ multiplex PCR. The sample holds about 150,000 clones, more than 75% seen once. As to this clone: The antigen remains undetermined.

Study-wide points: The authors reported that TCR beta sequences could predict HLA-A and HLA-B alleles. These predictions were accurate for most subjects in the first cohort. In presence/absence analyses, roughly uniform sequencing depth across donors was assumed. V- and J-gene trimming of TCR beta was linked (in a later analysis) to a missense DCLRE1C variant.

V shed 6 bases and J 5 bases; nucleotides not matched to a gene: 8. The CDR3 consists of 15 residues. Germline assignment: CDR1 MNHNY and CDR2 SVGAGI (reference sequence). The chain is built from TRBV6-6 and TRBJ2-5; 11 bases agree with TRBD1. The sample was PBMCs. This sequence was found in a woman younger than 30 in good health and CMV-seronegative. The CDR3 nucleotides read TGTGCCAGCAGCCTCGGACAGGGGGCAGGGGAGACCCAGTACTTC. It specifies CASSLGQGAGETQYF.